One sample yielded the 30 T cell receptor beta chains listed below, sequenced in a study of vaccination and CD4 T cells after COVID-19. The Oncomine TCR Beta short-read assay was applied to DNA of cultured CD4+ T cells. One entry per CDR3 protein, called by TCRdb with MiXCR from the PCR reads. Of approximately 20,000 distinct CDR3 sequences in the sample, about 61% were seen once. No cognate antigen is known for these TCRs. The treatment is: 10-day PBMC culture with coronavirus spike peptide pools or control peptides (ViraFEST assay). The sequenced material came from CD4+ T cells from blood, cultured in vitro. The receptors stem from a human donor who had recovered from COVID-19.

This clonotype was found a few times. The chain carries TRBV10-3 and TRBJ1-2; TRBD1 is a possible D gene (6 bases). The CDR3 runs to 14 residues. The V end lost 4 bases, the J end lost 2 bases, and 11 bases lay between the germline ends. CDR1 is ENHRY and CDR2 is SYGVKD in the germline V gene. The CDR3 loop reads CAISAGDGNYGYTF. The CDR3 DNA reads TGTGCCATCAGTGCAGGGGACGGGAACTATGGCTACACCTTC.

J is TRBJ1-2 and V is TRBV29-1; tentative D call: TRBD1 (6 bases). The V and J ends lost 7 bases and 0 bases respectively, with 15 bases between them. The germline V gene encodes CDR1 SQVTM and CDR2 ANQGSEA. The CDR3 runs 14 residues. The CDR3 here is CSGLTDRPNYGYTF. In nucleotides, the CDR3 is TGCAGCGGACTGACGGACAGACCTAACTATGGCTACACCTTC.

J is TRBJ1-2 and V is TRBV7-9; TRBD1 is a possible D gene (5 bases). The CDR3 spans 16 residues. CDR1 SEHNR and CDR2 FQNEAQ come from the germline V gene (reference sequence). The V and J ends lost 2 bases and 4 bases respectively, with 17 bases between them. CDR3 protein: CASSLIGTGVFYGYTF. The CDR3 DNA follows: TGTGCCAGCAGCTTAATCGGGACGGGTGTTTTCTATGGCTACACCTTC.

The chain's CDR3 is CASSDLSGGQGSYEQYF. The DNA of the CDR3 is TGTGCCAGCAGTGACTTATCCGGGGGACAGGGGTCTTACGAGCAGTACTTC. The rearrangement uses TRBV6-2 or TRBV6-3 and TRBJ2-7; 10 bases fit TRBD1. Germline loops: CDR1 MNHEY, CDR2 SVGEGT. V shed 5 bases, J shed 4 bases, and the junction held 14 bases outside the gene matches. The CDR3 has 17 residues.

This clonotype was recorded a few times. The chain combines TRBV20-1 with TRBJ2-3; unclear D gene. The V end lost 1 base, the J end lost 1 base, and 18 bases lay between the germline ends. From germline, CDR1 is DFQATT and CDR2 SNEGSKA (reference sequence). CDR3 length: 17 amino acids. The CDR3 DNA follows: TGCAGTGCTAGAGCTAGTTCCGGGCCGTTACGCACAGATACGCAGTATTTT. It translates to CSARASSGPLRTDTQYF.

The CDR3 DNA sequence: TGTGCCAGCAGTTACTCCCCGGAACCAGGCAACTCCTACGAGCAGTACTTC. Protein sequence: CASSYSPEPGNSYEQYF. The chain recombines TRBV6-2 or TRBV6-3 with TRBJ2-7; D ambiguous. Deletions cut 0 bases from V and 0 bases from J, with 15 bases between. Looked up from germline, CDR1 is MNHEY and CDR2 is SVGEGT. The CDR3 consists of 17 residues.

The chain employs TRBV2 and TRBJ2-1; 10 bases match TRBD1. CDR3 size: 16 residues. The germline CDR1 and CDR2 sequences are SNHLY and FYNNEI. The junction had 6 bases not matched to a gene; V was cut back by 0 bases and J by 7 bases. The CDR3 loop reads CASSEALGTGVNEQFF. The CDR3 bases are TGTGCCAGCAGTGAAGCGCTAGGGACAGGGGTTAATGAGCAGTTCTTC. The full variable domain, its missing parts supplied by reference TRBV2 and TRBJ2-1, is EPEVTQTPSHQVTQMGQEVILRCVPISNHLYFYWYRQILGQKVEFLVSFYNNEISEKSEIFDDQFSVERPDGSNFTLKIRSTKLEDSAMYFCASSEALGTGVNEQFFGPGTRLTVL.

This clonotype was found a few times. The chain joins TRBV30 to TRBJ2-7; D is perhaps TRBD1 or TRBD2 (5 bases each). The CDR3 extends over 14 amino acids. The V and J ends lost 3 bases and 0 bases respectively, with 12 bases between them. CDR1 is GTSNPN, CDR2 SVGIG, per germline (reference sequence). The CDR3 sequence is CAWRGPYSSYEQYF. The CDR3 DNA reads TGTGCCTGGAGGGGACCGTACAGCTCCTACGAGCAGTACTTC.

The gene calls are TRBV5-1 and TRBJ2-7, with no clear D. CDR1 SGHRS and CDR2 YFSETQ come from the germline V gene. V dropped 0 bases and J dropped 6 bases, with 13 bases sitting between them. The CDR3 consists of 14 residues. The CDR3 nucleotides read TGCGCCAGCAGCTTGGGGATCAGCCCTCGCGAGCAGTACTTC. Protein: CASSLGISPREQYF.

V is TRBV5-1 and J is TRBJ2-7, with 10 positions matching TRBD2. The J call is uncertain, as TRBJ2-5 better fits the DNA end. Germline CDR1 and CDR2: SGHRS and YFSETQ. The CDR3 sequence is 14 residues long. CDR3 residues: CASSFSLAGETQYF. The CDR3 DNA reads TGCGCCAGCAGCTTCTCACTAGCGGGGGAGACCCAGTACTTC.

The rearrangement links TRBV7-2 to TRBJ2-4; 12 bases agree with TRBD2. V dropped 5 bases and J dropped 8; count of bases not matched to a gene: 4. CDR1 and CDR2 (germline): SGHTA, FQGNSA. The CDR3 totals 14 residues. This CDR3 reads CASSPGTSGYIQYF. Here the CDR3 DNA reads TGTGCCAGCAGCCCCGGGACTAGCGGGTACATTCAGTACTTC.

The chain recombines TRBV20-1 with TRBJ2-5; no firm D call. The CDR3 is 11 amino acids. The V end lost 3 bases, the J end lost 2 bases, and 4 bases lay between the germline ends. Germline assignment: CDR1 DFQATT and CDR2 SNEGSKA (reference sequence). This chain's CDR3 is CSASDQETQYF. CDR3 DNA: TGCAGTGCTAGCGATCAAGAGACCCAGTACTTC.

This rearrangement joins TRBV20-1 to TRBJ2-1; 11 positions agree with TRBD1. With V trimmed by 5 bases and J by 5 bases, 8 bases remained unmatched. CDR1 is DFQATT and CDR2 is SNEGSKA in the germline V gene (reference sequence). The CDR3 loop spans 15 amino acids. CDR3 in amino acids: CSAVRGTGGDNEQFF. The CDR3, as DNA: TGCAGTGCTGTACGCGGGACAGGGGGGGACAATGAGCAGTTCTTC.

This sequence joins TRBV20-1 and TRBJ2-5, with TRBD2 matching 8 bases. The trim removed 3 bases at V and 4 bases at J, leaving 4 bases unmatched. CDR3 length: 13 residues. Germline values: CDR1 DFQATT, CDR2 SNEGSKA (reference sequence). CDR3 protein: CSARLRGAETQYF. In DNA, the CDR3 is TGCAGTGCTAGGCTGCGGGGGGCAGAGACCCAGTACTTC.

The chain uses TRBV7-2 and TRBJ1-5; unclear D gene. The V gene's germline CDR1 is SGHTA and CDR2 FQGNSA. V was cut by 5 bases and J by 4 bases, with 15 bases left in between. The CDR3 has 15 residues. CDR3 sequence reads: CASSPPGLQNQPQHF. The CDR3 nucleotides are TGTGCCAGCAGCCCACCGGGTCTTCAAAATCAGCCCCAGCATTTT.

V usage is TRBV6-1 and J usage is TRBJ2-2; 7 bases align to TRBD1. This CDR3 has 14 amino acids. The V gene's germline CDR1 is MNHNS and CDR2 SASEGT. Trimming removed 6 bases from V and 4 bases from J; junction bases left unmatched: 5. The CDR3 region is CASRTGSGTGELFF. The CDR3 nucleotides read TGTGCCAGCAGGACAGGGTCGGGCACCGGGGAGCTGTTTTTT.

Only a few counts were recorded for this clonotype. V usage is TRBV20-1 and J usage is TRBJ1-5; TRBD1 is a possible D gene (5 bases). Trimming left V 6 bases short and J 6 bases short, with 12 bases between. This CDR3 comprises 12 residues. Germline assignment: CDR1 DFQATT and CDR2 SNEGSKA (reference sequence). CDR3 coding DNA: TGCAGTGCCCGACAGTCAGGTCAGCCCCAGCATTTT. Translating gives CSARQSGQPQHF.

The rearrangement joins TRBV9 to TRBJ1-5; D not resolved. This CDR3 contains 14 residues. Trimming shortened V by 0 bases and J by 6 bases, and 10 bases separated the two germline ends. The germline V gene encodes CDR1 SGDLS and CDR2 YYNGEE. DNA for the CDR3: TGTGCCAGCAGCGTAGGTGGGAAAGGTCAGCCCCAGCATTTT. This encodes CASSVGGKGQPQHF.

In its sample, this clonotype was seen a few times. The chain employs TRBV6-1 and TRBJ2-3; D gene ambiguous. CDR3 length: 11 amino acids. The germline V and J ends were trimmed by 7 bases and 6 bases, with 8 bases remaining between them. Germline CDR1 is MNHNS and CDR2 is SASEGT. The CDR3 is CASTTRDTQYF. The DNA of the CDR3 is TGTGCCAGCACTACGCGGGATACGCAGTATTTT.

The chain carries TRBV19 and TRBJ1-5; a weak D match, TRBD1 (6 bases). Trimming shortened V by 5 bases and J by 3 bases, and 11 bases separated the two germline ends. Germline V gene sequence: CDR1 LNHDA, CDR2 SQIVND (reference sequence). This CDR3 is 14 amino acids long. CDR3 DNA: TGTGCCAGTAGTCGGGACAAATACAATCAGCCCCAGCATTTT. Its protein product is CASSRDKYNQPQHF.

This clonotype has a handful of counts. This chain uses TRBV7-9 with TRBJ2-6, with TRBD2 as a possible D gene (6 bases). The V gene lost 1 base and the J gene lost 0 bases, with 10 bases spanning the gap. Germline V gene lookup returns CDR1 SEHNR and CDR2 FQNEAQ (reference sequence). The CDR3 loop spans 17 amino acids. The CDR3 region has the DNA TGTGCCAGCAGCTTAGGGGACGGGAGCTCTGGGGCCAACGTCCTGACTTTC. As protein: CASSLGDGSSGANVLTF. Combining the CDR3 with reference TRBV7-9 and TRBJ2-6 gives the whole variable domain DTGVSQNPRHKITKRGQNVTFRCDPISEHNRLYWYRQTLGQGPEFLTYFQNEAQLEKSRLLSDRFSAERPKGSFSTLEIQRTEQGDSAMYLCASSLGDGSSGANVLTFGAGSRLTVL.

CDR3 coding DNA: TGTGCCAGCAGTTCGTCAGGGGAGGAGACCCAGTACTTC. Amino acids: CASSSSGEETQYF. This chain uses TRBV28 with TRBJ2-5; TRBD1 is a possible D gene (6 bases). The ends were cut back, 4 bases at V and 5 bases at J, with 11 bases in the middle. Germline V lookup: CDR1 MDHEN, CDR2 SYDVKM. CDR3 length: 13 amino acids.

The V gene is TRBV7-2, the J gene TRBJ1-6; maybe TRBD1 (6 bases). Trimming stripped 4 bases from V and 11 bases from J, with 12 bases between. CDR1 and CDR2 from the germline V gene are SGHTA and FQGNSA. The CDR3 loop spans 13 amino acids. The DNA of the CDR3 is TGTGCCAGCAGCTCCCCCGGGGGGCCACCCCTCCACTTT. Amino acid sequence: CASSSPGGPPLHF.

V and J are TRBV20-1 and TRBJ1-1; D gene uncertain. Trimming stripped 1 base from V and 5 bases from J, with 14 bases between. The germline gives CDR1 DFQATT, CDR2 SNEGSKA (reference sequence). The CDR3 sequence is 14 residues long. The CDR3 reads CSARGDMRLTEAFF. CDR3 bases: TGCAGTGCTAGAGGCGACATGAGGTTAACTGAAGCTTTCTTT.

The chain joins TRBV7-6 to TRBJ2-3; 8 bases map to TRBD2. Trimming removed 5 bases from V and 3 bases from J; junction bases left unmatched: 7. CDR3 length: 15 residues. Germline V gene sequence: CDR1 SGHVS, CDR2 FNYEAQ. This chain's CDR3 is CASSHSGKRTDTQYF. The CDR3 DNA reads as TGTGCCAGCAGCCATAGCGGGAAGAGGACAGATACGCAGTATTTT.

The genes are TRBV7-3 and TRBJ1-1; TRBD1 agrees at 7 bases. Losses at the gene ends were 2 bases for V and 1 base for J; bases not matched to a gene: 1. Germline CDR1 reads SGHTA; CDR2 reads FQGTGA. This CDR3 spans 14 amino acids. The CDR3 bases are TGTGCCAGCAGCTTAGAGGGGGCGAACACTGAAGCTTTCTTT. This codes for CASSLEGANTEAFF. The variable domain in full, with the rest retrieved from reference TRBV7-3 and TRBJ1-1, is GAGVSQTPSNKVTEKGKYVELRCDPISGHTALYWYRQSLGQGPEFLIYFQGTGAADDSGLPNDRFFAVRPEGSVSTLKIQRTERGDSAVYLCASSLEGANTEAFFGQGTRLTVV.

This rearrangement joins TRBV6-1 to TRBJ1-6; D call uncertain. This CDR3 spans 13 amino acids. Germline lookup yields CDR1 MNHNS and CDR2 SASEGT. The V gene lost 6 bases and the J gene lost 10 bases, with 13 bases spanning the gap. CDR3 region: CASSRGARSPLHF. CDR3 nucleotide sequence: TGTGCCAGCAGCCGGGGTGCTCGCTCACCCCTCCACTTT.

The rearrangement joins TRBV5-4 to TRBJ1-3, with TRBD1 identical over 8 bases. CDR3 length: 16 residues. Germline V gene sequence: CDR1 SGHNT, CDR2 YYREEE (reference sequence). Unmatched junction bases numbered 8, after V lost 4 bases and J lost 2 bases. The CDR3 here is CASSPPGTGAGNTIYF. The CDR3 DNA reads TGTGCCAGCAGCCCTCCCGGGACAGGTGCTGGAAACACCATATATTTT.

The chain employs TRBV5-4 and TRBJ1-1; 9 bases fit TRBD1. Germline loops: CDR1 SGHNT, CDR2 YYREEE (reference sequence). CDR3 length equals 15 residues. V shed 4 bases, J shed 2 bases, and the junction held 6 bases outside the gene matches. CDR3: CASSRQQGANTEAFF. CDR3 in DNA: TGTGCCAGCAGCAGGCAACAGGGGGCAAACACTGAAGCTTTCTTT.

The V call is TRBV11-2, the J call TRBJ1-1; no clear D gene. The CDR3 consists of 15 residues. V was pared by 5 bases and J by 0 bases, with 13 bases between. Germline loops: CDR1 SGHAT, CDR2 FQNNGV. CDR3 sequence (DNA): TGTGCCAGCAGCACCCGAGAATTCATGAACACTGAAGCTTTCTTT. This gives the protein CASSTREFMNTEAFF. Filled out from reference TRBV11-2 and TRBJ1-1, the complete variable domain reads EAGVAQSPRYKIIEKRQSVAFWCNPISGHATLYWYQQILGQGPKLLIQFQNNGVVDDSQLPKDRFSAERLKGVDSTLKIQPAKLEDSAVYLCASSTREFMNTEAFFGQGTRLTVV.